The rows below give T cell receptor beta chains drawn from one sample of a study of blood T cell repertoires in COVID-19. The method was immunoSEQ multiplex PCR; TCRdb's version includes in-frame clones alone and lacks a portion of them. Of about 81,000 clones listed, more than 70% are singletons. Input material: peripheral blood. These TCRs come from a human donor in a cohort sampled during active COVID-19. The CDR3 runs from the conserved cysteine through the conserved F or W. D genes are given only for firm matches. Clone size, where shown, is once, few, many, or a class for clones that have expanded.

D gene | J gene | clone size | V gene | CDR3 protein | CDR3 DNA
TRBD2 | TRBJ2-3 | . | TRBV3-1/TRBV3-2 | CASSQGLAGGADTQYF | TGTGCCAGCAGCCAGGGACTAGCGGGGGGCGCAGATACGCAGTATTTT
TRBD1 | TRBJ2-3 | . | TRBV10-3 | CAISGDRVGTDTQYF | TGTGCCATCAGTGGGGACAGGGTGGGGACAGATACGCAGTATTTT
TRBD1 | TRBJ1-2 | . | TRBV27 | CASSPTGAYGYTF | TGTGCCAGCTCCCCCACAGGGGCCTATGGCTACACCTTC
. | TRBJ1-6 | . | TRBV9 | CASSGDTYNSPLHF | TGTGCCAGCAGCGGTGACACTTATAATTCACCCCTCCACTTT
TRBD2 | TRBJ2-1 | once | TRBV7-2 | CASSLRSGLGNEQFF | TGTGCCAGCAGCTTAAGGAGCGGACTAGGGAATGAGCAGTTCTTC
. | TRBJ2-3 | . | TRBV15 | CATSRDPSSFSTDTQYF | TGTGCCACCAGCAGAGATCCTTCTAGTTTTAGCACAGATACGCAGTATTTT
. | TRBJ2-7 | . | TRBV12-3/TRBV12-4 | CATKQGHEQYF | TGTGCCACAAAACAGGGCCACGAGCAGTACTTC
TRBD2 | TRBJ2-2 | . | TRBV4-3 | CASSQEAGGNGELFF | TGCGCCAGCAGCCAAGAGGCGGGGGGTAACGGGGAGCTGTTTTTT
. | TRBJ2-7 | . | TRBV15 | CATSRGPLREQYF | TGTGCCACCAGCAGAGGCCCCCTACGGGAGCAGTACTTC
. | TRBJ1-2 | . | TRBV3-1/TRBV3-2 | CASSQGPGQGYGYTF | TGTGCCAGCAGCCAAGGGCCTGGGCAGGGATATGGCTACACCTTC
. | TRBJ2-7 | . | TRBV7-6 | CASSPRRGGSYEQYF | TGTGCCAGCAGCCCCCGGCGGGGCGGCTCCTACGAGCAGTACTTC
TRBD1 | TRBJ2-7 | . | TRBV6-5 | CASSLTGKLGEQYF | TGTGCCAGCAGTTTGACAGGGAAGTTAGGCGAGCAGTACTTC
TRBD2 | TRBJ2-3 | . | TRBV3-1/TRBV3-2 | CASSRIAGAIKSTDTQYF | TGTGCCAGCAGCCGGATAGCGGGGGCCATAAAAAGCACAGATACGCAGTATTTT
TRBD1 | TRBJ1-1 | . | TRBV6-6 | CASSYEGGLNTEAFF | TGTGCCAGCAGTTACGAAGGGGGCTTGAACACTGAAGCTTTCTTT
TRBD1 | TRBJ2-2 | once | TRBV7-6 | CASSLGTGATGELFF | TGTGCCAGCAGCTTAGGGACAGGGGCCACCGGGGAGCTGTTTTTT
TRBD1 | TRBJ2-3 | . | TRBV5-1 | CASSSGQGTDTQYF | TGCGCCAGCAGCTCAGGACAGGGCACAGATACGCAGTATTTT
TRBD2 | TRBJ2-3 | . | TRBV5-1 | CASSPGLAGTDTQYF | TGCGCCAGCAGCCCGGGACTAGCGGGGACAGATACGCAGTATTTT
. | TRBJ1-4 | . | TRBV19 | CASSIWGQGATNEKLFF | TGTGCCAGTAGTATATGGGGGCAGGGCGCAACTAATGAAAAACTGTTTTTT
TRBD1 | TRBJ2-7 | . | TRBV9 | CASSTGDNSYEQYF | TGTGCCAGCAGCACAGGGGACAACTCCTACGAGCAGTACTTC
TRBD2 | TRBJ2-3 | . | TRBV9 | CASSVLSSGRATDTQYF | TGTGCCAGCAGCGTACTCAGTAGCGGGAGAGCGACAGATACGCAGTATTTT
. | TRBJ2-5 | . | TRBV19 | CASRTPISSYVAQYF | TGTGCCAGTAGAACCCCAATTTCGTCCTATGTGGCCCAGTACTTC
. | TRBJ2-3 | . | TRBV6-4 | CASAVSGADTQYF | TGTGCCAGTGCGGTAAGCGGAGCGGATACGCAGTATTTT
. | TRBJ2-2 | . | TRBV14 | CASSPTRAGELFF | TGTGCCAGCAGCCCCACTCGCGCCGGGGAGCTGTTTTTT
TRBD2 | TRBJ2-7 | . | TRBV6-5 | CASRRSGRWDEQYF | TGTGCCAGCAGAAGAAGCGGGAGGTGGGACGAGCAGTACTTC
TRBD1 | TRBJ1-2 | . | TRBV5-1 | CASSETGPYGYTF | TGCGCCAGCAGCGAGACAGGGCCCTATGGCTACACCTTC
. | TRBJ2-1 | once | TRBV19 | CASSLPRIPTMDEQFF | TGTGCCAGTAGCCTTCCGCGCATCCCTACCATGGATGAGCAGTTCTTC
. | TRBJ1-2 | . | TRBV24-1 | CATSTGFYGYTF | TGTGCCACCAGTACAGGGTTTTATGGCTACACCTTC
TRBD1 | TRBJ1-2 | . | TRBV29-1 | CSVEDWDRGMDYGYTF | TGCAGCGTTGAAGATTGGGACAGGGGAATGGACTATGGCTACACCTTC
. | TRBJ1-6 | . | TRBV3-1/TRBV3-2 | CASSGSGSISPLHF | TGTGCCAGCAGCGGCTCCGGGTCCATATCACCCCTCCACTTT
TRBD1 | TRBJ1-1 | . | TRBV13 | CASSRQDRGGGTEAFF | TGTGCCAGCAGCCGACAAGACAGGGGAGGAGGTACTGAAGCTTTCTTT
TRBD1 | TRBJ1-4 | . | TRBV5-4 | CASSSTGTLEKLFF | TGTGCCAGCAGCTCGACAGGGACGTTAGAAAAACTGTTTTTT
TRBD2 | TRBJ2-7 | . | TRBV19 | CASRLAGESYEQYF | TGTGCCAGTCGCCTAGCGGGGGAGTCCTACGAGCAGTACTTC
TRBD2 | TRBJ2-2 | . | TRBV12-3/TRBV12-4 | CASRGEREALFF | TGTGCCAGCAGAGGGGAGCGGGAGGCGCTGTTTTTT
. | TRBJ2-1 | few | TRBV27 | CASSPVTEYNEQFF | TGTGCCAGCAGTCCCGTGACTGAATACAATGAGCAGTTCTTC
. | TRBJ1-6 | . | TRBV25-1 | CASSEFHRGSGSPLHF | TGTGCCAGCAGTGAATTTCATAGAGGGAGTGGGTCACCCCTCCACTTT
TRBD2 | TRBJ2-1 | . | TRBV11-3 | CASSPSGGRSGEQFF | TGTGCCAGCAGCCCGAGCGGGGGTAGGAGCGGTGAGCAGTTCTTC
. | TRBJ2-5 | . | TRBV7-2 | CASSFMSPQETQYF | TGTGCCAGCAGCTTTATGAGTCCACAAGAGACCCAGTACTTC
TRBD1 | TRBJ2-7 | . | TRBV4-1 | CASSPGGTGVSNEQYF | TGCGCCAGCAGCCCCGGAGGTACAGGGGTCAGCAACGAGCAGTACTTC
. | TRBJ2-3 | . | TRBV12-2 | CASRLGPGLALTDTQYF | TGTGCAAGTCGCTTAGGTCCCGGGCTAGCCCTCACAGATACGCAGTATTTT
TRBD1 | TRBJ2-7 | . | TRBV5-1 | CASSTGTGPYEQYF | TGCGCCAGCAGCACTGGGACAGGTCCCTACGAGCAGTACTTC
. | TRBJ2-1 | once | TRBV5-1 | CASSTGPGLANEQFF | TGCGCCAGCAGCACCGGGCCTGGTCTAGCCAATGAGCAGTTCTTC
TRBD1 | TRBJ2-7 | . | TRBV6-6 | CASTDGTGWSYEQYF | TGTGCCAGCACCGACGGGACAGGGTGGTCCTACGAGCAGTACTTC
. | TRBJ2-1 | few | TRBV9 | CASSVSLQGGDEQFF | TGTGCCAGCAGCGTAAGCCTACAGGGAGGGGATGAGCAGTTCTTC
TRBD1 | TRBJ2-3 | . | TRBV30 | CAWRSNRGTDTQYF | TGTGCCTGGAGATCGAACAGGGGGACAGATACGCAGTATTTT
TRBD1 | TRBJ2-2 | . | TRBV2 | CASRKTGGYTGELFF | TGTGCCAGCAGGAAAACAGGGGGCTACACCGGGGAGCTGTTTTTT
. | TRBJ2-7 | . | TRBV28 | CASSPGKGTPNYEQYF | TGTGCCAGCAGTCCCGGGAAGGGGACACCCAATTACGAGCAGTACTTC
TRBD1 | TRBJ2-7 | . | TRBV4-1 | CASSQGTGVYEQYF | TGCGCCAGCAGCCAGGGGACAGGGGTCTACGAGCAGTACTTC
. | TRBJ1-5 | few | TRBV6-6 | CASSLTNNQPQHF | TGTGCCAGCAGCCTAACTAACAATCAGCCCCAGCATTTT
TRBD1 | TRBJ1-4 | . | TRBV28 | CASTSGTGESLNEKLFF | TGTGCCAGCACCTCGGGGACAGGGGAAAGTCTTAATGAAAAACTGTTTTTT
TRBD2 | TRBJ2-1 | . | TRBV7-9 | CASSSAGLAGAGKFF | TGTGCCAGCAGCTCGGCGGGACTAGCGGGAGCGGGGAAGTTCTTC
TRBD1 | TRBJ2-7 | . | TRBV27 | CASGRDRSYEQYF | TGTGCCAGCGGAAGGGACAGGTCCTACGAGCAGTACTTC
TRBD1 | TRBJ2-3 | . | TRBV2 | CASSVDRGGSDTQYF | TGTGCCAGCAGTGTGGACAGGGGTGGGTCAGATACGCAGTATTTT
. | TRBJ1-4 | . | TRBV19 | CASSTNRNEKLFF | TGTGCCAGTAGTACCAACAGGAATGAAAAACTGTTTTTT
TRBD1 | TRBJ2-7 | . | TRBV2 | CASSEAGTVPSYEQYF | TGTGCCAGCAGTGAAGCTGGGACAGTACCCTCCTACGAGCAGTACTTC
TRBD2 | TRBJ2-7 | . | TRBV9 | CASSVDPAGLWEQYF | TGTGCCAGCAGCGTCGATCCAGCGGGACTGTGGGAGCAGTACTTC
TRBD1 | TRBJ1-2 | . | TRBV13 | CASSLRGQGYGYTF | TGTGCCAGCAGTCTTAGGGGACAGGGCTATGGCTACACCTTC
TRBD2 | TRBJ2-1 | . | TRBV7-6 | CASSLGTSGRNEQFF | TGTGCCAGCAGCTTAGGAACTAGCGGGAGGAATGAGCAGTTCTTC